This TCR beta chain is from a study of Ad26.COV2.S vaccination and SARS-CoV-2 variants. In the study overall: It was the COV1001 Ad26.COV2.S trial arm that included the donor.

Treatment given: roughly 19 received Ad26.COV2.S at low or high dose, single or two shots; five or six received placebo; per-sample allocation not given. At day 63 after the first vaccine or placebo injection, samples were drawn. Donor was an adult aged 18-55 years in Boston. General study findings and limits: Measurement of non-spike TCR breadth gave similar results in vaccine and placebo recipients. Spike-specific TCR breadth was greater after Ad26.COV2.S than placebo.

Comments on this clone: Its specificity is not known.

The data were produced by immunoSEQ multiplex PCR, yet TCRdb's version contains in-frame clones alone and is incomplete. The table includes some 480,000 clones, 70% to 90% detected once. Trimming took off 1 base at V and 6 bases at J, with 13 bases between the two ends. Germline CDR1 SEHNR, CDR2 FQNEAQ (reference sequence). CDR3 length: 15 residues. This receptor was identified in a person between 18 and 59 years old who received the Ad26.COV2.S COVID-19 vaccine or a placebo. J is TRBJ2-4 and V is TRBV7-9; D unclear. The sample consisted of peripheral blood, taken in a trial of Ad26.COV2.S vaccine versus placebo. CDR3 nucleotide sequence: TGTGCCAGCAGCTTAGATAGTGGCAGCTTAAACATTCAGTACTTC. It translates to CASSLDSGSLNIQYF.